This T cell receptor (beta chain) was retrieved from a study of vaccination and CD4 T cells after COVID-19. Looking at the study overall: Nasal swab PCR showed SARS-CoV-2 in convalescent patients, several with mild and one with severe disease. A median of around 70 days (range 14 to 241) separated dose two from the taking of post-vaccine samples.

An Oncomine TCR Beta short-read assay was used to sequence the DNA from cultured CD4+ T cells. It was cultured CD4+ T cells from which genomic DNA was extracted. Via MiXCR, TCRdb re-called the PCR reads, giving one row per CDR3 protein. The table lists 12,000 or so distinct CDR3 sequences, approximately 50% of them singletons. The CDR3 has 16 residues. J gave up 9 bases and V 2 bases, and 12 bases lay outside the gene matches. The germline V gene has CDR1 MNHEY and CDR2 SVGAGI. To note about this clonotype: As yet, its antigen is unknown.

Noted treatment: roughly 10-day PBMC culture with coronavirus spike peptide pools or control peptides (ViraFEST assay). The J gene is TRBJ2-3, the V gene TRBV6-5; TRBD2 agrees at 9 bases. The source was cultured CD4+ T cells from blood, collected after SARS-CoV-2 vaccination. This TCR was recovered from a human donor with COVID-19. The CDR3 DNA follows: TGTGCCAGCAGTTACAAGGGACTAGCAACCCTTGGGACGCAGTATTTT. It is translated as CASSYKGLATLGTQYF.